This note documents a single T cell receptor (beta chain) sequence. Antigen: not known. PCR involved 60 Vbeta and 13 Jbeta primers. The table came from immunoSEQ multiplex PCR; TCRdb's copy has only in-frame clones and leaves some out. The sample totals 100,000 to 150,000 clones. The data are from a study of cytomegalovirus exposure and HLA in healthy donors. Study information: An early release of data contained 80 million to 85 million unique TCRs, which came from HLA-typed donors.

Study-wide results and limits: Reportedly, TCR beta sequences accurately predicted HLA-A and HLA-B alleles in most subjects. A prior analysis recorded that most TCR beta V segments were productive about 87% or about 30% of the time. Several top significant clusters appeared, in a later analysis, to be linked to common viral pathogens.

From germline, CDR1 is SGHTA and CDR2 FQGNSA. The CDR3 spans 16 residues. With 3 bases clipped from V and 6 bases from J, the junction kept 5 bases outside the gene matches. The sequence derives from a man younger than 30 in good health and CMV-seronegative. The specimen sequenced was PBMCs. The chain links TRBV7-2 to TRBJ2-2; 12 nucleotides line up with TRBD1. The CDR3 loop reads CASSFGTGGRPGELFF. The CDR3 DNA sequence: TGTGCCAGCAGCTTCGGGACAGGGGGCCGACCCGGGGAGCTGTTTTTT.